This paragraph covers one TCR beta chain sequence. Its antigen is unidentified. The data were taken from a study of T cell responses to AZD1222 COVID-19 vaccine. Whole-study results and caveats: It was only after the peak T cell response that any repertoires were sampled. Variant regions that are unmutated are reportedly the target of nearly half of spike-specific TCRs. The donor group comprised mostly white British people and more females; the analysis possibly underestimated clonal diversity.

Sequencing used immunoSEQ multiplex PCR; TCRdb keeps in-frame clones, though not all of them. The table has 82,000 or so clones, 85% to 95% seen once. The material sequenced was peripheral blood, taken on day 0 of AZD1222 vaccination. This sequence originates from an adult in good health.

CDR3 nucleotide sequence: TGTGCCAGCAGTTACGGGGCCAGCTCCTATAATTCACCCCTCCACTTT. Its protein is CASSYGASSYNSPLHF. The chain couples TRBV6-5 to TRBJ1-6; tentative D call: TRBD1 (5 bases). This CDR3 region has 16 residues. CDR1 and CDR2 (germline): MNHEY, SVGAGI. The germline V and J ends were trimmed by 2 bases and 0 bases, with 8 bases remaining between them.